Following are 30 T cell receptor beta chains from one sample sequenced in a study of blood T cell repertoires in COVID-19. The protocol was immunoSEQ multiplex PCR, while the TCRdb copy is restricted to in-frame clones and leaves out a portion. Counted here are more than 250,000 clones, 80% to 90% occurring once; the ten biggest clones make up 1%. The specimen was peripheral blood. These receptors all stem from a middle-aged man with active or convalescent COVID-19.

This clone was picked up one time. The chain employs TRBV5-1 and TRBJ2-2; tentatively, D is TRBD1 (6 bases). The CDR3 is 14 residues long. Germline V CDR1 and CDR2: SGHRS, YFSETQ. V was clipped by 2 bases and J by 6 bases, with 11 bases between them. The CDR3 protein is CASSFDQGSGELFF. CDR3 nucleotides: TGCGCCAGCAGCTTTGATCAGGGGTCCGGGGAGCTGTTTTTT.

The chain has TRBV5-1 and TRBJ1-1; D call uncertain. The CDR3 covers 13 residues. From germline, CDR1 is SGHRS and CDR2 YFSETQ. V lost 3 bases and J 4 bases, leaving 10 bases between the germline ends. Here the CDR3 reads CASSSGLTTEAFF. The CDR3 DNA reads TGCGCCAGCAGCTCAGGACTCACCACTGAAGCTTTCTTT.

The V call is TRBV5-1, the J call TRBJ2-1; D is unclear. V was trimmed by 0 bases and J by 4 bases, leaving 8 bases between them. The CDR3 is made up of 14 amino acids. CDR1 SGHRS and CDR2 YFSETQ come from the germline V gene. As DNA, the CDR3 is TGCGCCAGCAGCTTGGACATCCTGTACAATGAGCAGTTCTTC. Protein sequence: CASSLDILYNEQFF.

The CDR3 region is CASSPPEAGSYEQYF. As DNA, the CDR3 is TGCGCCAGCAGCCCCCCAGAGGCAGGGTCCTACGAGCAGTACTTC. The rearrangement uses TRBV5-1 and TRBJ2-7; D may be TRBD1 (5 bases). The CDR3 runs 15 residues. CDR1 is SGHRS, CDR2 YFSETQ, per germline. Trimming removed 4 bases from V and 1 base from J, with 15 bases in between.

This chain links TRBV6-2 or TRBV6-3 with TRBJ2-1; D uncertain. The CDR3 sequence is 18 residues long. V lost 0 bases and J lost 15, with 30 bases in between. Germline V gene sequence: CDR1 MNHEY, CDR2 SVGEGT. The CDR3: CASSYSSNQVAWNGDRFF. CDR3 DNA sequence: TGTGCCAGCAGTTACTCTTCGAACCAGGTCGCCTGGAACGGTGATCGGTTCTTC.

This chain uses TRBV15 with TRBJ1-4; no reliable D call. With 0 bases removed from V and 7 bases from J, the gap between germline ends came to 15 bases. Germline loops: CDR1 LNHNV, CDR2 YYDKDF (reference sequence). The CDR3 spans 16 residues. CDR3 nucleotide sequence: TGTGCCACCAGCAGAGATCGAGCAGAGGGATTTGAAAAACTGTTTTTT. It is translated as CATSRDRAEGFEKLFF.

This clone appeared a single time. V and J are TRBV5-4 and TRBJ1-1, with D tentatively TRBD1 (6 bases). CDR3 length: 16 amino acids. Trimming left V 4 bases short and J 0 bases short, with 16 bases between. Per germline, CDR1 SGHNT and CDR2 YYREEE (reference sequence). In DNA, the CDR3 is TGTGCCAGCAGCCCCGGACAGTCCGGCTTGAACACTGAAGCTTTCTTT. It codes for CASSPGQSGLNTEAFF.

The V gene is TRBV21-1, the J gene TRBJ1-5; the DNA was not compared with TRBD1, the D call given in the table. TRBV21-1 is a listed pseudogene. The CDR3 runs 15 residues. This CDR3 is CASSPTGVFNQPQHF. The CDR3 DNA sequence: TGTGCCAGCAGCCCGACAGGGGTATTCAACCAGCCCCAGCATTTT.

This clone was detected once. This chain links TRBV6-5 with TRBJ1-3; TRBD1 matches at 7 bases. The CDR3 loop spans 14 amino acids. Germline-derived CDR1 and CDR2 are MNHEY and SVGAGI. The V segment lost 5 bases and the J segment 8 bases; nucleotides outside the gene matches: 9. The CDR3 DNA reads TGTGCCAGCAGTCCAACGACAGGGTTTGACACCATATATTTT. Its translation is CASSPTTGFDTIYF.

The V gene is TRBV2, the J gene TRBJ1-4, with D perhaps TRBD1 (5 bases). The V and J ends lost 4 bases and 8 bases respectively, with 14 bases between them. This CDR3 is built from 14 residues. The germline V gene encodes CDR1 SNHLY and CDR2 FYNNEI. CDR3 DNA sequence: TGTGCCAGCAGTGGTTCCAGGGAGGGAGAAAAACTGTTTTTT. Its protein is CASSGSREGEKLFF.

The V call is TRBV11-2, the J call TRBJ2-7; 10 bases are shared with TRBD1. CDR1 SGHAT and CDR2 FQNNGV come from the germline V gene. The J segment lost 4 bases and the V segment lost 5 bases, leaving 5 bases of the junction unmatched. The CDR3 has 14 residues. The CDR3 is CASSLGTGVYEQYF. The CDR3 nucleotides read TGTGCCAGCAGCCTAGGGACAGGGGTTTACGAGCAGTACTTC. The whole variable domain, filled in from reference TRBV11-2 and TRBJ2-7, reads EAGVAQSPRYKIIEKRQSVAFWCNPISGHATLYWYQQILGQGPKLLIQFQNNGVVDDSQLPKDRFSAERLKGVDSTLKIQPAKLEDSAVYLCASSLGTGVYEQYFGPGTRLTVT.

V gene TRBV5-1 combines with J gene TRBJ1-2; D uncertain. Germline V gene lookup returns CDR1 SGHRS and CDR2 YFSETQ. CDR3 length: 12 residues. V gave up 0 bases and J gave up 5 bases, with 5 bases separating them. The CDR3 sequence: CASSLDRYGYTF. The CDR3 DNA is TGCGCCAGCAGCTTGGATCGGTATGGCTACACCTTC.

The J gene is TRBJ2-5, the V gene TRBV28; 9 bases match TRBD1. The germline gives CDR1 MDHEN, CDR2 SYDVKM. The CDR3 is made up of 15 amino acids. V lost 6 bases to trimming and J lost 5 bases; unmatched junction nucleotides: 10. The CDR3: CASRKGTGFRETQYF. CDR3 nucleotides: TGTGCCAGCAGAAAAGGGACAGGGTTTCGCGAGACCCAGTACTTC.

The chain is built from TRBV7-2 and TRBJ1-1; possible D gene TRBD1, 5 bases. This CDR3 has 14 amino acids. The germline V and J ends were trimmed by 2 bases and 5 bases, with 12 bases remaining between them. Germline CDR1 and CDR2: SGHTA and FQGNSA. The CDR3 nucleotides are TGTGCCAGCAGCTTAATGGGGCGCGAGACTGAAGCTTTCTTT. Amino acid sequence: CASSLMGRETEAFF. The entire variable domain, with the rest obtained from reference TRBV7-2 and TRBJ1-1, is as follows: GAGVSQSPSNKVTEKGKDVELRCDPISGHTALYWYRQSLGQGLEFLIYFQGNSAPDKSGLPSDRFSAERTGGSVSTLTIQRTQQEDSAVYLCASSLMGRETEAFFGQGTRLTVV.

V is TRBV19 and J is TRBJ1-1, with 8 bases matching TRBD1. The J segment lost 2 bases and the V segment lost 5 bases, leaving 4 bases of the junction unmatched. The germline V gene encodes CDR1 LNHDA and CDR2 SQIVND (reference sequence). The CDR3 length is 14 residues. This CDR3 reads CASSAGQVNTEAFF. The DNA for the CDR3 is TGTGCCAGTAGTGCGGGACAGGTTAACACTGAAGCTTTCTTT.

CDR3 region: CAWRAGNKGGEQYF. In DNA form, the CDR3 reads TGTGCCTGGAGGGCGGGGAATAAGGGAGGCGAGCAGTACTTC. This chain connects TRBV30 to TRBJ2-7; D might be TRBD2 (6 bases). With 3 bases removed from V and 6 bases from J, the gap between germline ends came to 18 bases. CDR1 is GTSNPN and CDR2 is SVGIG in the germline V gene (reference sequence). CDR3 length equals 14 residues.

The rearrangement uses TRBV19 and TRBJ2-3, with D possibly being TRBD2 (6 bases). Trimming left V 6 bases short and J 4 bases short, with 17 bases between. CDR1 LNHDA and CDR2 SQIVND come from the germline V gene (reference sequence). This CDR3 has 15 amino acids. The CDR3 nucleotides read TGTGCCAGTAGCCCATCGGGAGTTAGCGCAGATACGCAGTATTTT. Its protein is CASSPSGVSADTQYF.

The V and J genes are TRBV7-9 and TRBJ1-5, with D possibly being TRBD1 (6 bases). CDR1 and CDR2 (germline): SEHNR, FQNEAQ (reference sequence). With 5 bases removed from V and 5 bases from J, the gap between germline ends came to 10 bases. The length of the CDR3 is 13 residues. CDR3: CASSPRQDQPQHF. CDR3 bases: TGTGCCAGCAGCCCGAGACAGGATCAGCCCCAGCATTTT.

This chain uses TRBV4-3 with TRBJ2-5; 8 nucleotides align to TRBD2. The CDR3 is 20 residues long. Germline CDR1 is LGHNA and CDR2 is YSLEER. Trimming at V came to 1 base and at J to 2 bases, leaving 18 bases not matched to a gene. This chain's CDR3 is CASSQGVGRGGDLTQETQYF. Written as DNA, the CDR3 is TGCGCCAGCAGCCAAGGCGTGGGTCGGGGGGGCGATCTTACTCAAGAGACCCAGTACTTC.

With regard to this clone: The conserved closing phenylalanine or tryptophan is absent in this CDR3, likely reflecting a read error. It is unclear where the CDR3 begins or ends on the DNA, so no DNA is shown, and the CDR3 is as TCRdb lists it. This chain uses TRBV7-9 with TRBJ1-2; TRBD1, the table's D call, lacks a check against the DNA. The CDR3 has 15 residues if both end residues are counted. Germline V gene lookup returns CDR1 SEHNR and CDR2 FQNEAQ (reference sequence). The CDR3 is CASSPTVGARGLIVS.

This chain links TRBV18 with TRBJ2-7, with a weak D call TRBD2 (5 bases). The ends were cut back, 2 bases at V and 5 bases at J, with 7 bases in the middle. Germline CDR1 and CDR2: KGHSH and LQKENI. The CDR3 is 12 amino acids. DNA for the CDR3: TGTGCCAGCTCACCAGCCGGGGACGAGCAGTACTTC. Translated, it gives CASSPAGDEQYF.

The chain recombines TRBV5-8 with TRBJ1-4; 8 bases align to TRBD1. CDR3 length: 14 residues. The V and J ends lost 5 bases and 7 bases, in that order; junction bases with no gene match: 7. The germline V gene encodes CDR1 SGHTS and CDR2 YDEGEE. In DNA form, the CDR3 reads TGTGCCAGCAGTCGACAGGGGTTCGGTGAAAAACTGTTTTTT. It specifies CASSRQGFGEKLFF.

CDR3 sequence reads: CATRPGTGYSYEQYF. The CDR3 DNA sequence: TGTGCCACCCGACCCGGGACAGGATACTCCTACGAGCAGTACTTC. This chain connects TRBV27 to TRBJ2-7, with TRBD1 identical over 8 bases. With 10 bases clipped from V and 0 bases from J, the junction kept 11 bases outside the gene matches. The CDR3 is 15 residues long. CDR1 MNHEY and CDR2 SMNVEV come from the germline V gene (reference sequence).

The rearrangement joins TRBV5-1 to TRBJ2-5; TRBD2 matches 8 bases. This CDR3 has 14 residues. The V gene end was trimmed by 5 bases and the J gene end by 0 bases; junction bases not matched to a gene: 3. Looked up from germline, CDR1 is SGHRS and CDR2 is YFSETQ. CDR3 sequence (DNA): TGCGCCAGCAGACGACTAGCGAACCAAGAGACCCAGTACTTC. Translated: CASRRLANQETQYF.

The chain uses TRBV14 and TRBJ1-5; D gene uncertain. The V end lost 6 bases, the J end lost 5 bases, and 11 bases lay between the germline ends. CDR3 length: 13 amino acids. Germline CDR1 SGHDN, CDR2 FVKESK. The CDR3 here is CASSWSQDQPQHF. In nucleotides, the CDR3 is TGTGCCAGCAGTTGGTCGCAGGATCAGCCCCAGCATTTT.

This clone was seen just once. The V and J genes are TRBV6-5 and TRBJ1-2; TRBD1 is a possible D gene (5 bases). With 4 bases removed from V and 4 bases from J, the gap between germline ends came to 13 bases. The germline V gene has CDR1 MNHEY and CDR2 SVGAGI. The CDR3 loop spans 14 amino acids. The CDR3 DNA follows: TGTGCCAGCAGTTCTGAACGCGGGGCCTATGGCTACACCTTC. Protein sequence: CASSSERGAYGYTF.

This chain uses TRBV5-1 with TRBJ2-3, with D possibly TRBD1 on 6 matching bases. Germline assignment: CDR1 SGHRS and CDR2 YFSETQ. CDR3 length: 15 residues. V was cut by 4 bases and J by 3 bases, with 15 bases left in between. The CDR3: CASSLTFTGTDTQYF. In DNA form, the CDR3 reads TGCGCCAGCAGCCTCACCTTTACAGGGACAGATACGCAGTATTTT.

The rearrangement uses TRBV28 and TRBJ1-5, with TRBD1 matching over 8 bases. Germline-derived CDR1 and CDR2 are MDHEN and SYDVKM. Trimming cost V 5 bases and J 1 base; bases outside gene matches: 10. The CDR3 extends over 17 amino acids. CDR3: CASSPGRGRRSNQPQHF. In DNA form, the CDR3 reads TGTGCCAGCAGTCCGGGCAGGGGGCGGAGAAGCAATCAGCCCCAGCATTTT.

In nucleotides, the CDR3 is TGTGCCAGCAGCCGGGGACAGTTCAATCAGCCCCAGCATTTT. This translates into CASSRGQFNQPQHF. V and J are TRBV4-2 and TRBJ1-5; the match to TRBD1 covers 7 bases. Per the germline V gene, CDR1 is LGHNA and CDR2 is YNFKEQ. CDR3 length: 14 residues. V gave up 4 bases and J gave up 3 bases; unmatched junction bases: 3.

The chain has TRBV5-1 and TRBJ1-4, with D tentatively TRBD1 (5 bases). Per the germline V gene, CDR1 is SGHRS and CDR2 is YFSETQ. The CDR3 is 15 amino acids. V was pared by 2 bases and J by 4 bases, with 12 bases between. CDR3: CASSFQGFSNEKLFF. CDR3 DNA: TGCGCCAGCAGCTTCCAGGGATTCAGTAATGAAAAACTGTTTTTT.